A single sample is the source of the 24 T cell receptor beta chains below, sequenced in a study of CD8 T cells in Susac syndrome. Random hexamers were used to reverse transcribe about 0.5 to 1 ug of RNA. TCRdb reprocessed the immunoSEQ multiplex PCR reads with MiXCR, giving one entry per CDR3 protein. Among some 150,000 distinct CDR3 sequences, approximately 96% were seen once, and the ten largest hold roughly 0.19%. The material sequenced was CD8+ T cells from PBMCs. Receptors originate from a human donor with multiple sclerosis.

This rearrangement joins TRBV13 to TRBJ1-2; 8 positions match TRBD1. The CDR3 is 13 residues long. Germline lookup yields CDR1 PRHDT and CDR2 FYEKMQ (reference sequence). Trimming took 5 bases from V and 7 from J; bases not matched to a gene: 6. CDR3 sequence (DNA): TGTGCCAGCAGCATCAGGGGGCTGAGTGGCTACACCTTC. Residues: CASSIRGLSGYTF.

The chain links TRBV7-9 to TRBJ1-1; no clear D gene. Per the germline V gene, CDR1 is SEHNR and CDR2 is FQNEAQ (reference sequence). V was shortened by 7 bases and J by 1 base, with 10 bases between the two germline ends. CDR3 length: 13 amino acids. The CDR3 region has the DNA TGTGCCAGCATCTTTACGGGGAACACTGAAGCTTTCTTT. It yields the protein CASIFTGNTEAFF.

The chain recombines TRBV6-4 with TRBJ2-1; the match to TRBD2 covers 9 bases. Unmatched junction bases numbered 8, after V lost 0 bases and J lost 8 bases. The CDR3 extends over 16 amino acids. Germline assignment: CDR1 MRHNA and CDR2 SNTAGT. CDR3 amino acids: CASSDSGGGGAHEQFF. Here the CDR3 DNA reads TGTGCCAGCAGTGACTCTGGCGGCGGGGGGGCCCATGAGCAGTTCTTC.

The chain combines TRBV30 with TRBJ2-2; a weak D match, TRBD1 (6 bases). Germline lookup yields CDR1 GTSNPN and CDR2 SVGIG (reference sequence). V lost 4 bases to trimming and J lost 5 bases, with 20 bases between them. There are 16 residues in the CDR3. The CDR3 DNA is TGTGCCTGGAAACCGAGTCCGGGACATAGTACCGGGGAGCTGTTTTTT. It is translated as CAWKPSPGHSTGELFF.

The chain uses TRBV27 and TRBJ2-1; possibly TRBD2 for D (7 bases). Germline V gene lookup returns CDR1 MNHEY and CDR2 SMNVEV (reference sequence). The CDR3 runs to 14 residues. The V end lost 5 bases, the J end lost 5 bases, and 13 bases lay between the germline ends. In DNA, the CDR3 is TGTGCCAGCAGTGTGGGGGGGCCCCACAATGAGCAGTTCTTC. Translating it yields CASSVGGPHNEQFF.

This clonotype appeared once. The DNA of the CDR3 is TGTGCTAGTGGTTTGGTAACTAGCGCAGATACGCAGTATTTT. Its translation: CASGLVTSADTQYF. The chain carries TRBV12-5 and TRBJ2-3; 7 nucleotides agree with TRBD2. The CDR3 spans 14 residues. Per germline, CDR1 LGHNT and CDR2 FRNRAP. After removal of 0 bases from V and 4 bases from J, the junction contained 1 base not matched to a gene.

This clonotype was counted a single time. This chain connects TRBV10-3 to TRBJ2-7; D may match TRBD1 or TRBD2 (5 bases each). Looked up from germline, CDR1 is ENHRY and CDR2 is SYGVKD. This CDR3 comprises 12 residues. The V end was cut by 8 bases, the J end by 4 bases, with 12 bases between. The CDR3 nucleotides read TGTGCCATCCGGGGACCAAATTACGAGCAGTACTTC. Translating gives CAIRGPNYEQYF.

This chain's CDR3 is CASSQGDISNQPQHF. The DNA of the CDR3 is TGCGCCAGCAGCCAGGGAGACATCTCGAATCAGCCCCAGCATTTT. The chain is built from TRBV4-1 and TRBJ1-5, with D hard to call. Trimming removed 3 bases from V and 4 bases from J, with 13 bases in between. The CDR3 runs to 15 residues. Germline CDR1 and CDR2: MGHRA and YSYEKL.

This clonotype was recorded only once. The chain couples TRBV15 to TRBJ2-1, with D maybe TRBD2 (7 bases). Germline CDR1 is LNHNV and CDR2 is YYDKDF (reference sequence). V dropped 1 base and J dropped 9 bases, with 13 bases sitting between them. This CDR3 spans 14 amino acids. For the CDR3, the DNA is TGTGCCACCAGCAGAGGAGGGGGGGCCAGTGAGCAGTTCTTC. Residues: CATSRGGGASEQFF.

This chain connects TRBV7-9 to TRBJ1-1; 11 bases are shared with TRBD1. From germline, CDR1 is SEHNR and CDR2 FQNEAQ (reference sequence). After removal of 7 bases from V and 4 bases from J, the junction contained 11 bases not matched to a gene. The CDR3 is made up of 16 amino acids. Written as DNA, the CDR3 is TGTGCCAGCACCCTGATGTCTGGACAGGGGGCCACTGAAGCTTTCTTT. Translation: CASTLMSGQGATEAFF.

The rearrangement links TRBV20-1 to TRBJ1-1; TRBD1 might be the D (6 bases). CDR3 length equals 17 residues. V shed 1 base and J shed 1 base, with 19 bases lying between them. Per the germline V gene, CDR1 is DFQATT and CDR2 is SNEGSKA (reference sequence). The CDR3 is CSARGWDTPERNTEAFF. For the CDR3, the DNA is TGCAGTGCTAGAGGTTGGGACACTCCAGAGAGGAACACTGAAGCTTTCTTT.

This chain links TRBV9 with TRBJ2-7; TRBD1 might be the D (5 bases). CDR3 length: 15 amino acids. Trimming pared 0 bases from V and 3 bases from J, leaving 13 bases between. Germline V gene data show CDR1 as SGDLS and CDR2 as YYNGEE. CDR3 nucleotides: TGTGCCAGCAGCGTAGGTCAGGGCATCGACTACGAGCAGTACTTC. As protein: CASSVGQGIDYEQYF.

The chain couples TRBV3-1 to TRBJ2-7; 7 bases are shared with TRBD1. V gave up 1 base and J gave up 5 bases; unmatched junction bases: 8. The CDR3 contains 15 residues. Germline V CDR1 and CDR2: LGHDT, YNNKEL (reference sequence). CDR3 sequence reads: CASSQVATGVNEQYF. Written as DNA, the CDR3 is TGTGCCAGCAGCCAAGTCGCCACAGGGGTCAACGAGCAGTACTTC.

This chain connects TRBV12-3 or TRBV12-4 to TRBJ2-1; D not resolved. This CDR3 contains 14 residues. The germline V and J ends were trimmed by 7 bases and 0 bases, with 10 bases remaining between them. The CDR3: CASKAGSSYNEQFF. The DNA of the CDR3 is TGTGCCAGCAAAGCAGGTAGCTCCTACAATGAGCAGTTCTTC.

The J gene is TRBJ2-3, the V gene TRBV5-6; D call uncertain. In germline, CDR1 is SGHDT, CDR2 YYEEEE. This CDR3 is built from 11 residues. The ends were cut back, 9 bases at V and 7 bases at J, with 12 bases in the middle. CDR3 region: CAIEVGHTQYF. The CDR3 region has the DNA TGTGCCATAGAGGTTGGTCATACGCAGTATTTT.

A single count supports this clonotype. This sequence joins TRBV13 and TRBJ2-2; D gene unclear. The CDR3 spans 14 residues. Germline V gene sequence: CDR1 PRHDT, CDR2 FYEKMQ (reference sequence). V dropped 1 base and J dropped 0 bases, with 3 bases sitting between them. CDR3 in DNA: TGTGCCAGCAGCTTAGAGACGAACACCGGGGAGCTGTTTTTT. This sequence encodes CASSLETNTGELFF.

CDR3 region: CATSRDRRAGADNSPLHF. Written as DNA, the CDR3 is TGTGCCACCAGCAGAGATCGCCGAGCGGGGGCGGATAATTCACCCCTCCACTTT. The genes are TRBV15 and TRBJ1-6; D might be TRBD1 (6 bases). V gave up 0 bases and J gave up 5 bases, with 17 bases separating them. Looked up from germline, CDR1 is LNHNV and CDR2 is YYDKDF (reference sequence). The CDR3 is 18 residues long.

The J gene is TRBJ1-2, the V gene TRBV7-9; 7 bases fit TRBD1. CDR1 and CDR2 from the germline V gene are SEHNR and FQNEAQ (reference sequence). Trimming cost V 5 bases and J 5 bases; bases outside gene matches: 11. This CDR3 region has 15 residues. The CDR3 DNA follows: TGTGCCAGCAGCCCGGGACAGCCTCTTTCTTATGGCTACACCTTC. Its protein is CASSPGQPLSYGYTF.

This chain links TRBV29-1 with TRBJ2-7, with D possibly called TRBD1 or TRBD2 (5 bases each). The CDR3 loop spans 13 amino acids. Trimming stripped 6 bases from V and 2 bases from J, with 14 bases between. The germline CDR1 and CDR2 sequences are SQVTM and ANQGSEA. Here the CDR3 reads CSVQPGRAYEQYF. The CDR3 DNA follows: TGCAGCGTCCAGCCGGGGCGGGCCTACGAGCAGTACTTC.

The chain combines TRBV20-1 with TRBJ2-3, with a tentative D call TRBD2 (6 bases). The CDR3 loop spans 15 amino acids. Trimming took off 3 bases at V and 7 bases at J, with 20 bases between the two ends. The germline V gene has CDR1 DFQATT and CDR2 SNEGSKA (reference sequence). The CDR3 spells CSASPVEGSHNTQYF. CDR3 DNA: TGCAGTGCTAGCCCGGTGGAGGGTTCGCATAATACGCAGTATTTT.

This chain links TRBV30 with TRBJ1-1, with a tentative D call TRBD1 (5 bases). Trimming removed 1 base at V and 4 bases at J, with 13 bases between. CDR1 is GTSNPN, CDR2 SVGIG, per germline (reference sequence). The CDR3 has 14 residues. The CDR3 sequence is CAWSAPAGGTEAFF. DNA for the CDR3: TGTGCCTGGAGTGCCCCGGCGGGGGGCACTGAAGCTTTCTTT. The complete variable domain, with remaining parts taken from reference TRBV30 and TRBJ1-1, reads SQTIHQWPATLVQPVGSPLSLECTVEGTSNPNLYWYRQAAGRGLQLLFYSVGIGQISSEVPQNLSASRPQDRQFILSSKKLLLSDSGFYLCAWSAPAGGTEAFFGQGTRLTVV.

The rearrangement links TRBV2 to TRBJ2-3; D may be TRBD2 (6 bases). The germline gives CDR1 SNHLY, CDR2 FYNNEI. This CDR3 spans 14 amino acids. With 9 bases removed from V and 7 bases from J, the gap between germline ends came to 20 bases. CDR3 sequence reads: CASLGTPGAYTQYF. In nucleotides, the CDR3 is TGTGCCAGTCTTGGGACTCCGGGCGCTTATACGCAGTATTTT.

The chain combines TRBV7-9 with TRBJ2-5, with 9 bases fitting TRBD2. The J segment lost 5 bases and the V segment lost 2 bases, leaving 6 bases of the junction unmatched. This CDR3 contains 15 residues. Germline assignment: CDR1 SEHNR and CDR2 FQNEAQ (reference sequence). The CDR3 is CASSLPGLASETQYF. The CDR3 bases are TGTGCCAGCAGCTTACCGGGACTAGCTAGTGAGACCCAGTACTTC.

The table lists this clonotype with a count of one. The J gene is TRBJ2-7, the V gene TRBV29-1; D is perhaps TRBD1 (5 bases). Trimming took 0 bases from V and 7 from J, leaving 19 bases between them. CDR1 is SQVTM, CDR2 ANQGSEA, per germline. The CDR3 extends over 15 amino acids. The CDR3 nucleotides are TGCAGCGTTGAAGATGGGCTAGGGGATCTTGGGGAGCAGTACTTC. This encodes CSVEDGLGDLGEQYF.